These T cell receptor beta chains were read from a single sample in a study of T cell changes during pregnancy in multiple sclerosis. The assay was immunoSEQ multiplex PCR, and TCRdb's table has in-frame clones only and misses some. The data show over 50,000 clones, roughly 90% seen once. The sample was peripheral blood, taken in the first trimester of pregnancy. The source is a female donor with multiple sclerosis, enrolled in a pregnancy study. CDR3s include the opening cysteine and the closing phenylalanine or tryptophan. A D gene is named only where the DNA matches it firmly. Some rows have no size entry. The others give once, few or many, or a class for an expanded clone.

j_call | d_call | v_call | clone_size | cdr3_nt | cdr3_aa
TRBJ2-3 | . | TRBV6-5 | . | TGTGCCAGCAGTTACACGGCGGGACCCACAGATACGCAGTATTTT | CASSYTAGPTDTQYF
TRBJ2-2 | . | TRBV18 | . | TGTGCCAGCTCACCACCAGTCCCCCGGGCCGGGGAGCTGTTTTTT | CASSPPVPRAGELFF
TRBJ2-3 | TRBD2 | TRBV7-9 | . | TGTGCCAGCAGCCTGCGGACTAGCGGGCTGGCAGATACGCAGTATTTT | CASSLRTSGLADTQYF
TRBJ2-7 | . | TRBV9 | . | TGTGCCAGCAGCGATGGGCCGGGAGCTTACGAGCAGTACTTC | CASSDGPGAYEQYF
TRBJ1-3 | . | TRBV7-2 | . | TGTGCCAGCAGCCATGGAAACACCATATATTTT | CASSHGNTIYF
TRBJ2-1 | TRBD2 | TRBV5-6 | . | TGTGCCAGCAGCTGGGGGACTAGCGGGGGATACAATGAGCAGTTCTTC | CASSWGTSGGYNEQFF
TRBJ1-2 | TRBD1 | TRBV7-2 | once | TGTGCCAGCAGCGTCGGACAGGGGCGCTATGGCTACACCTTC | CASSVGQGRYGYTF
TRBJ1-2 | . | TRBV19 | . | TGTGCCAGTAGAAGAGGACAGCTGATCTATGGCTACACCTTC | CASRRGQLIYGYTF
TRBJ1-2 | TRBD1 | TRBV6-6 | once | TGTGCCAGCAGTTCACCAGATTGGACAGGGTATGGCTACACCTTC | CASSSPDWTGYGYTF
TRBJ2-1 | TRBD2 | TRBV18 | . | TGTGCCAGCTCTCCACGGACGACTAGCGGGAGGTCGAGCTCCTACAATGAGCAGTTCTTC | CASSPRTTSGRSSSYNEQFF
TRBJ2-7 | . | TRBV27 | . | TGTGCCAGCAGTTTATCGATGGTCGGGGGACAGACCTCCTACGAGCAGTACTTC | CASSLSMVGGQTSYEQYF
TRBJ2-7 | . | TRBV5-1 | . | TGCGCCAGCTCGTTGGTAGCGGACTACGAGCAGTACTTC | CASSLVADYEQYF
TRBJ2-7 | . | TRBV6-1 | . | TGTGCCAGCAGTGAGCTGCCGGGTTTCTACGAGCAGTACTTC | CASSELPGFYEQYF
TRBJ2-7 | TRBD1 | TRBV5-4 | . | TGTGCCTCAACACCGGGACAGGGTCGGTACGAGCAGTACTTC | CASTPGQGRYEQYF
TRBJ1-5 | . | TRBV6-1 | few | TGTGCCAGCAGTCCGACACTTAGCAATCAGCCCCAGCATTTT | CASSPTLSNQPQHF
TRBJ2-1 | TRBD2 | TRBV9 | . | TGTGCCAGCAGCCCCACGGCGGGAGAAGTGGGCAATGAGCAGTTCTTC | CASSPTAGEVGNEQFF
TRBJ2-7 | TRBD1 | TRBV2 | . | TGTGCCAGCCGGACAGGCTACGAGCAGTACTTC | CASRTGYEQYF
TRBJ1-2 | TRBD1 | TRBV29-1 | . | TGCAGCGTTGATAGTCAGGGGGCTCGGGGCTACACCTTC | CSVDSQGARGYTF
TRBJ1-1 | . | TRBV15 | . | TGTGCCACCAGCAGTCGTTTGGGCCCAAACACTGAAGCTTTCTTT | CATSSRLGPNTEAFF
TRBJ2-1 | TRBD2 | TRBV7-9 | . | TGTGCCAGCAGTTTGACTAGCGGACCCTACAATGAGCAGTTCTTC | CASSLTSGPYNEQFF
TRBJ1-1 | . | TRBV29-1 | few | TGCAGCGTTGCGGGGTACACTGAAGCTTTCTTT | CSVAGYTEAFF
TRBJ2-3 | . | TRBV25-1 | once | TGTGCCAGCAGCGCTACGGGAGCCAGAACAGATACGCAGTATTTT | CASSATGARTDTQYF
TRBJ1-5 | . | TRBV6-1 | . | TGTGCCAGCAGCGGGACATATAATCAGCCCCAGCATTTT | CASSGTYNQPQHF
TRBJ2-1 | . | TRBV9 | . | TGTGCCAGCAGCGTAGGGGCATACAATGAGCAGTTCTTC | CASSVGAYNEQFF
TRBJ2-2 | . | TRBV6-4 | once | TGTGCCAGCAGTCCCGCCGGCACCGGGGAGCTGTTTTTT | CASSPAGTGELFF
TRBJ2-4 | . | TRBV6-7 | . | TGTGCCAGCGCAGACCACCCTCAAACCCCACCCGATAGGGGTTTAGCCAAAAACATTCAGTACTTC | CASADHPQTPPDRGLAKNIQYF
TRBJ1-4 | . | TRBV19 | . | TGTGCCAGTAGTATCGACCCCTCGACGGGGGAAAAACTGTTTTTT | CASSIDPSTGEKLFF
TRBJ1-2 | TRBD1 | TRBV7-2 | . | TGTGCCAGCAGCATGAGAGGGACAGGCGACGATGGCTACACCTTC | CASSMRGTGDDGYTF
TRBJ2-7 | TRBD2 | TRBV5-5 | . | TGTGCCAGCAGCTTGGGAGCGGGAGGGTCCTACGAGCAGTACTTC | CASSLGAGGSYEQYF
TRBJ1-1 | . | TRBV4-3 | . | TGCGCCAGCAGCCAAGATCTAGGCGCAGAAGCTTTCTTT | CASSQDLGAEAFF
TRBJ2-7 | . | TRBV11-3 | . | TGTGCCAGCAGCTTAGGGTGGTGGCTAGCATGTAGGTCGGACTTC | CASSLGWWLACRSDF
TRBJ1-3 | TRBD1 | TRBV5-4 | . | TGTGCCAGCAGCCTGGGACAGGGCGCTGGAAACACCATATATTTT | CASSLGQGAGNTIYF
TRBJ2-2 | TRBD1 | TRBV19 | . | TGTGCCAGTAGTAACAGGGGATGGGAGCTGTTTTTT | CASSNRGWELFF
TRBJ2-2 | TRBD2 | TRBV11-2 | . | TGTGCCAGCAGCTGGGGACTAGCGGGAGAGGGCGGGGAGCTGTTTTTT | CASSWGLAGEGGELFF
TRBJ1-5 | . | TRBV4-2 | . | TGTGCCAGCAGTGGGATCGGGGACGGACTACCCAATCAGCCCCAGCATTTT | CASSGIGDGLPNQPQHF
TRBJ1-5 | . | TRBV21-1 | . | TGTGCCAGCAGCACACCCCGATATGGGACAAACAATCAGCCCCAGCATTTT | CASSTPRYGTNNQPQHF
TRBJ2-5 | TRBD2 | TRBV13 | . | TGTGCCAGCAGCTTAAAGCGGGAGCAAGAGACCCAGTACTTC | CASSLKREQETQYF
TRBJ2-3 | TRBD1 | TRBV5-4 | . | TGTGCCAGCAGCTCCCCGGGACAGGGCATTGCAGATACGCAGTATTTT | CASSSPGQGIADTQYF